In this sample, the clone carrying this T cell receptor beta chain turned up a few times. Its antigen is as yet unknown. This specimen comes from a study of early T cells in non-severe SARS-CoV-2 infection. Study context: Sequenced bulk RNA came from whole blood that was unsorted, and chains were unpaired. Study-level results: VDJdb-based matching was biased toward anti-spike CD8 responses and missed private and CD4 specificities.

Individual cDNA molecules each received unique molecular identifiers attached to them. A single record per CDR3 protein comes from TCRdb applying MiXCR to the 5' RACE reads. The top ten clones hold 3% to 3.5% of a sample with about 58,000 distinct CDR3 sequences, roughly 8% of them seen once. In germline, CDR1 is MNHEY, CDR2 SVGAGI. CDR3 length: 17 amino acids. Germline trimming cut 0 bases from V and 6 bases from J; bases unmatched to any gene: 4. Sequenced material: whole blood. The sequence was obtained from an adult who was a healthcare worker with PCR-confirmed SARS-CoV-2 infection or an uninfected control (not recorded which). The chain carries TRBV6-5 and TRBJ2-2, with 13 bases aligning to TRBD2. The CDR3 is CASSYSSLAGGAGELFF. The DNA of the CDR3 is TGTGCCAGCAGTTACTCATCACTAGCGGGAGGGGCCGGGGAGCTGTTTTTT.